This T cell receptor (beta chain) was sequenced in a study of shared clonotypes between healthy human individuals. Naive CD8 populations comprised CD45RO-negative cells positively selected for CCR7, excluding terminally differentiated effector memory CD45RA+ cells. Using immunoSEQ multiplex PCR, the repertoire was profiled, and TCRdb retains in-frame clones only, with some absent. The sample lists about 2,100,000 clones, 90% to 95% occurring once. Germline CDR1 SGHRS, CDR2 YFSETQ. J lost 6 bases, V lost 2 bases, and 11 bases had no gene match. The CDR3 totals 17 residues. Input material: naive CD8+ T cells from PBMCs. The J gene is TRBJ2-1, the V gene TRBV5-1; the match to TRBD1 covers 10 bases. The sequence derives from a man younger than 35 in good health. Some clones in this sample may be carry-over from other donors' samples. This CDR3 reads CASSFTPPRTGGNEQFF. The DNA for the CDR3 is TGCGCCAGCAGCTTCACCCCACCCCGGACAGGGGGCAATGAGCAGTTCTTC.